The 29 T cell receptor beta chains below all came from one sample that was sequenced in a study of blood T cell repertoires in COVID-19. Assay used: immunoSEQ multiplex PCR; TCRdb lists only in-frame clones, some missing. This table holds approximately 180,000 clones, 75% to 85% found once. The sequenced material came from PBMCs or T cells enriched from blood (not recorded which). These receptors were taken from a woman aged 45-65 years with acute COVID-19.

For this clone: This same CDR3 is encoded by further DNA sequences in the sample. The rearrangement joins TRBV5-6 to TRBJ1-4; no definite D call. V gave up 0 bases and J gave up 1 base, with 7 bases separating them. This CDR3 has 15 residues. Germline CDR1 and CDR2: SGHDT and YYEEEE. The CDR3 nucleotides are TGTGCCAGCAGCTTGGATCGGGGAACTAATGAAAAACTGTTTTTT. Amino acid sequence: CASSLDRGTNEKLFF.

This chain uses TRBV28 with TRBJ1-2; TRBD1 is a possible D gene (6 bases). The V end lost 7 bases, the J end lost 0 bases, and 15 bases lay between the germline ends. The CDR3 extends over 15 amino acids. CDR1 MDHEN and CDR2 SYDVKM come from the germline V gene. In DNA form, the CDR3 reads TGTGCCAGCAACGGGGGGGCAGCATCTAACTATGGCTACACCTTC. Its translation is CASNGGAASNYGYTF.

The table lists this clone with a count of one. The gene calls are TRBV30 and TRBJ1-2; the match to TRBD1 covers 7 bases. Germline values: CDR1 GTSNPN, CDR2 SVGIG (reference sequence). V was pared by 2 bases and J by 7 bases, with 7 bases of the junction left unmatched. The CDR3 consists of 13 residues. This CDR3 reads CAWSKTGRGGYTF. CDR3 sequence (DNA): TGTGCCTGGAGTAAGACAGGGAGAGGTGGCTACACCTTC. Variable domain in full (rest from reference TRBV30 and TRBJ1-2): SQTIHQWPATLVQPVGSPLSLECTVEGTSNPNLYWYRQAAGRGLQLLFYSVGIGQISSEVPQNLSASRPQDRQFILSSKKLLLSDSGFYLCAWSKTGRGGYTFGSGTRLTVV.

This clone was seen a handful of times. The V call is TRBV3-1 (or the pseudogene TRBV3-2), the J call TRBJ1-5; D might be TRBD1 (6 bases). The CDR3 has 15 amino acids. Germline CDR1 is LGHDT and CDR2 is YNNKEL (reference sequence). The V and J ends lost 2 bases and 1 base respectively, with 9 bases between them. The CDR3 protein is CASSQRGNSNQPQHF. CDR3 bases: TGTGCCAGCAGCCAAAGGGGGAACAGCAATCAGCCCCAGCATTTT.

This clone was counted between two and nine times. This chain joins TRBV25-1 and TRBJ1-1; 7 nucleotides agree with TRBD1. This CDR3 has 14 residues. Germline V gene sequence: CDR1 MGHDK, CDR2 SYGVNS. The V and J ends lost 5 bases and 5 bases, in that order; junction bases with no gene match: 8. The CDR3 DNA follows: TGTGCCAGCAGTTCACAGGGGCCGCAAACTGAAGCTTTCTTT. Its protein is CASSSQGPQTEAFF.

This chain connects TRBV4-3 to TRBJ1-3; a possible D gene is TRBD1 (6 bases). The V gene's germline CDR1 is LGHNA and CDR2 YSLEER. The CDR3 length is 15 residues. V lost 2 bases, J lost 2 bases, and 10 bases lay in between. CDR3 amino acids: CASSQRQATGNTIYF. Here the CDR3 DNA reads TGCGCCAGCAGCCAAAGACAGGCAACTGGAAACACCATATATTTT.

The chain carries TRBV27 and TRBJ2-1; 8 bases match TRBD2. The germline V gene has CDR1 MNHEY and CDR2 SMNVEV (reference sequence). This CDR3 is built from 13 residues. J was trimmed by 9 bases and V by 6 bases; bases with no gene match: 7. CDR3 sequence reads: CASSGGAFGEQFF. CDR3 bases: TGTGCCAGCAGCGGGGGGGCCTTCGGTGAGCAGTTCTTC.

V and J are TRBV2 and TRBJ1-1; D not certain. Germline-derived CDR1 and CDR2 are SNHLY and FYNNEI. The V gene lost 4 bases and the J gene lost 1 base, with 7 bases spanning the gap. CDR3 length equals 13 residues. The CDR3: CASSVAGNTEAFF. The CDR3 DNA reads TGTGCCAGCAGTGTCGCAGGGAACACTGAAGCTTTCTTT.

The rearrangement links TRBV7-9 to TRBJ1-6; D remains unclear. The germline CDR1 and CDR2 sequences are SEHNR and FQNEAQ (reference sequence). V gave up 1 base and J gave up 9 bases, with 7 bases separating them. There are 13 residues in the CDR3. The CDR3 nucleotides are TGTGCCAGCAGCTTAGAACACAGTTCACCCCTCCACTTT. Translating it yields CASSLEHSSPLHF. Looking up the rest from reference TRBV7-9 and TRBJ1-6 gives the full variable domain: DTGVSQNPRHKITKRGQNVTFRCDPISEHNRLYWYRQTLGQGPEFLTYFQNEAQLEKSRLLSDRFSAERPKGSFSTLEIQRTEQGDSAMYLCASSLEHSSPLHFGNGTRLTVT.

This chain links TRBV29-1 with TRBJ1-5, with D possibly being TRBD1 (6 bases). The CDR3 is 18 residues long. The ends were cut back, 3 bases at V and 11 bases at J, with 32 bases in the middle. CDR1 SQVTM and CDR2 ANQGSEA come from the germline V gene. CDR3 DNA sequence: TGCAGCGTTGATCTTTGGGTTTTCGGGGGGCCCGGGGTTTGTTCCCAGCATTTT. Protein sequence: CSVDLWVFGGPGVCSQHF.

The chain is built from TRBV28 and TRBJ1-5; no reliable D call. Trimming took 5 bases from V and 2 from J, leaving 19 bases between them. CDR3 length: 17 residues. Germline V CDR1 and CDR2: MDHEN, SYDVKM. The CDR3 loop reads CASSPRVTTKGNQPQHF. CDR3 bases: TGTGCCAGCAGTCCCCGCGTTACTACGAAGGGCAATCAGCCCCAGCATTTT.

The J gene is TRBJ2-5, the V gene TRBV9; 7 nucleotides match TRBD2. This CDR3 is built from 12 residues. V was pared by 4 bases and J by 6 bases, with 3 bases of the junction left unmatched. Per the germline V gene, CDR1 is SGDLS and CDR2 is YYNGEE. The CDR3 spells CASSPRGKTQYF. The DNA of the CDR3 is TGTGCCAGCAGCCCGCGGGGGAAGACCCAGTACTTC. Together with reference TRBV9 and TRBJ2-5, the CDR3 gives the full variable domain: DSGVTQTPKHLITATGQRVTLRCSPRSGDLSVYWYQQSLDQGLQFLIQYYNGEERAKGNILERFSAQQFPDLHSELNLSSLELGDSALYFCASSPRGKTQYFGPGTRLLVL.

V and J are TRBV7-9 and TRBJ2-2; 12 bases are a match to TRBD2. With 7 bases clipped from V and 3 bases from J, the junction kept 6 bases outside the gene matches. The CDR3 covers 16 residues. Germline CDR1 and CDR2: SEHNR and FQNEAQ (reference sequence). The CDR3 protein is CASTPLAGGDTGELFF. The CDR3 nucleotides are TGTGCCAGCACTCCACTAGCGGGGGGTGACACCGGGGAGCTGTTTTTT.

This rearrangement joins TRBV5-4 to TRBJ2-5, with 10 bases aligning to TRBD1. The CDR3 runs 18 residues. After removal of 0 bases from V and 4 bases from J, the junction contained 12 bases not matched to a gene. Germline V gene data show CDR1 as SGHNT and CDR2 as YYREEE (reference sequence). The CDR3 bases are TGTGCCAGCAGCTTGGCCGGACAGGGGGGGGTAAGAGGAGAGACCCAGTACTTC. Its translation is CASSLAGQGGVRGETQYF.

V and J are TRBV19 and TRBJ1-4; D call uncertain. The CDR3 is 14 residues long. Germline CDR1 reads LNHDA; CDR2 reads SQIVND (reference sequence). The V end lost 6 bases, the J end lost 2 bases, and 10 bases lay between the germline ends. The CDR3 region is CASSSPGTNEKLFF. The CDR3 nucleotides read TGTGCCAGTAGCTCACCGGGGACTAATGAAAAACTGTTTTTT. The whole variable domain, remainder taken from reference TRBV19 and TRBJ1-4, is DGGITQSPKYLFRKEGQNVTLSCEQNLNHDAMYWYRQDPGQGLRLIYYSQIVNDFQKGDIAEGYSVSREKKESFPLTVTSAQKNPTAFYLCASSSPGTNEKLFFGSGTQLSVL.

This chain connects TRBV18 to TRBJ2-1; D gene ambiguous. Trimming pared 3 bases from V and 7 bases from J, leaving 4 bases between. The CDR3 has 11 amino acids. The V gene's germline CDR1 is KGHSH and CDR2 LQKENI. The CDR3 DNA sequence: TGTGCCAGCTCACCCCAGAATGAGCAGTTCTTC. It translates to CASSPQNEQFF.

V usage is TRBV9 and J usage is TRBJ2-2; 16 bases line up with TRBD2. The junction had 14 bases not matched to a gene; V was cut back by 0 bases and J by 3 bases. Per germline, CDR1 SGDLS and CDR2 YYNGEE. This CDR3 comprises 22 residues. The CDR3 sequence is CASSVEPFWGLAGGPDTGELFF. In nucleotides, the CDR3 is TGTGCCAGCAGCGTAGAGCCCTTTTGGGGACTAGCGGGGGGGCCAGACACCGGGGAGCTGTTTTTT.

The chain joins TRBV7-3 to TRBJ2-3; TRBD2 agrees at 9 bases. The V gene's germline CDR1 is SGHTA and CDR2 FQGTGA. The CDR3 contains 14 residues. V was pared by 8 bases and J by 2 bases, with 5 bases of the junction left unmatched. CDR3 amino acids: CASSAGGPTDTQYF. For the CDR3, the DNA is TGTGCCAGCTCAGCGGGGGGACCCACAGATACGCAGTATTTT.

The CDR3 region has the DNA TGTGCCACCAGTGATCCCAAACGTGAGACCGGGGAGCTGTTTTTT. Protein sequence: CATSDPKRETGELFF. The chain is built from TRBV24-1 and TRBJ2-2; D gene ambiguous. The germline V gene encodes CDR1 KGHDR and CDR2 SFDVKD. The V gene lost 3 bases and the J gene lost 5 bases, with 12 bases spanning the gap. This CDR3 region has 15 residues.

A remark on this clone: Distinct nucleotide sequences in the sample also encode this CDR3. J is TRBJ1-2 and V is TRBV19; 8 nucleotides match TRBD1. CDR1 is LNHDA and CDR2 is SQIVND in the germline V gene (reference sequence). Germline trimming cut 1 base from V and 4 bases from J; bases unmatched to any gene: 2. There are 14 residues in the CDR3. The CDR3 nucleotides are TGTGCCAGTAGTATAGGCACAGGGGGCTATGGCTACACCTTC. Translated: CASSIGTGGYGYTF.

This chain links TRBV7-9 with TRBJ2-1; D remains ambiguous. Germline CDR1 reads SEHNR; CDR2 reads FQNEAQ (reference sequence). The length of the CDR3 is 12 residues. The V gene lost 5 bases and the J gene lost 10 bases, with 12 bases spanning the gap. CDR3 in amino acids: CASSLTNLEQFF. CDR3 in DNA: TGTGCCAGCAGCCTAACCAACTTGGAGCAGTTCTTC.

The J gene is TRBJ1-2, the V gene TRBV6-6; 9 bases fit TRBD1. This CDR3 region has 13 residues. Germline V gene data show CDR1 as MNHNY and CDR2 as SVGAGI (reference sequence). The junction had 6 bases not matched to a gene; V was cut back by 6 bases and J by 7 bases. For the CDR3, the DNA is TGTGCCAGCAGCCGGGACAGGGTGACTGGCTACACCTTC. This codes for CASSRDRVTGYTF.

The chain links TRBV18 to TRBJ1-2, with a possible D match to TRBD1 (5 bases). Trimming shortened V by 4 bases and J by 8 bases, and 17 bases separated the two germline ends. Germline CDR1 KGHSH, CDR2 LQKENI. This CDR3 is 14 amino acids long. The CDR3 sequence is CASSQGLDPRGYTF. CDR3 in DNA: TGTGCCAGCTCACAGGGGTTGGATCCCCGCGGCTACACCTTC.

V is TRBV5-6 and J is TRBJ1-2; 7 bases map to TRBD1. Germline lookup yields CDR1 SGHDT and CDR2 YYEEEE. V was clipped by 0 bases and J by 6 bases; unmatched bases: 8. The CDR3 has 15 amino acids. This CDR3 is CASSLGTGFEDGYTF. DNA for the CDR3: TGTGCCAGCAGCTTGGGGACAGGCTTCGAGGATGGCTACACCTTC.

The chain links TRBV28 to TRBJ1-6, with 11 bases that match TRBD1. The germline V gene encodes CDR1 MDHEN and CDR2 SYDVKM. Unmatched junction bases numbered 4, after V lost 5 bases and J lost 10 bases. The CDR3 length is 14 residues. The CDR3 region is CASSAGTGGSPLHF. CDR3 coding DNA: TGTGCCAGCAGTGCCGGGACAGGGGGATCACCCCTCCACTTT.

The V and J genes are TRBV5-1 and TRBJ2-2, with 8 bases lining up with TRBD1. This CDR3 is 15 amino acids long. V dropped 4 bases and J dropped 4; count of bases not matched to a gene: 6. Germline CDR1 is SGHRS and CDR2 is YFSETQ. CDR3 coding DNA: TGCGCCAGCAGCCTGCGACAGGGGAGCACCGGGGAGCTGTTTTTT. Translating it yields CASSLRQGSTGELFF.

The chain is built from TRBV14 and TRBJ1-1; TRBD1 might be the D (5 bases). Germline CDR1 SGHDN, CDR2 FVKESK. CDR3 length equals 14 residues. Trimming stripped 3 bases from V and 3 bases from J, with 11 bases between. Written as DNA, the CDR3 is TGTGCCAGCAGCCAGGTTGGGGCGTACACTGAAGCTTTCTTT. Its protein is CASSQVGAYTEAFF.

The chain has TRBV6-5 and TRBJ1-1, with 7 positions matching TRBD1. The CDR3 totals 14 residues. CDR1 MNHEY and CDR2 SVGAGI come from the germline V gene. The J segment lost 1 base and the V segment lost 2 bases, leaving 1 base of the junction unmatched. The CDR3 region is CASSYDRENTEAFF. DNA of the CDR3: TGTGCCAGCAGTTACGACAGGGAGAACACTGAAGCTTTCTTT.

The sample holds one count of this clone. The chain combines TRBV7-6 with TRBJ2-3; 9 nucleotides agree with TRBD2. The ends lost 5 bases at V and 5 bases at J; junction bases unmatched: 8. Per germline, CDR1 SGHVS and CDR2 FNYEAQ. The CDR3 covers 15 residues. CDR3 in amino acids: CASSGRRGGRDTQYF. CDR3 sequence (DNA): TGTGCCAGCAGCGGAAGGCGGGGGGGTCGAGATACGCAGTATTTT.